This T cell receptor beta chain was sequenced in a study of T cells in Graves' hyperthyroidism and ophthalmopathy. Amplified regions were TCR beta CDR3 sequences from RNA transcripts. A first-round RT-PCR of the TCR CDR3 used the HTBI primer set. TCRdb reanalysed the multiplex PCR reads using MiXCR and keeps one entry per CDR3 protein. The sample has fewer than 110,000 distinct CDR3 sequences; roughly 15% are singletons. This clonotype was observed many times. Input material: blood. This sequence was found in a woman in her 50s with Graves' hyperthyroidism.

CDR3 coding DNA: TGCAGTGCTAGGCGGGAGGGTACCTACGAGCAGTACTTC. This translates into CSARREGTYEQYF. V is TRBV20-1 and J is TRBJ2-7; 9 positions match TRBD2. This CDR3 contains 13 residues. V lost 3 bases, J lost 2 bases, and 2 bases stayed unmatched. Germline V gene data show CDR1 as DFQATT and CDR2 as SNEGSKA (reference sequence).